Below, 22 T cell receptor beta chains from the same sample are listed, as sequenced in a study of OX40 agonist ivuxolimab in advanced cancers. Here immunoSEQ multiplex PCR was the method, and the copy in TCRdb shows in-frame clones only, minus some. Among about 73,000 clones listed, 75% to 90% were seen once. Sequencing used CD4+ or CD8+ T cells sorted from blood, obtained in a trial of the OX40 agonist ivuxolimab. The receptors were sampled from an adult with an advanced solid tumor such as melanoma, head and neck, liver or kidney cancer.

The V call is TRBV27, the J call TRBJ1-2; D is unresolved. V shed 7 bases and J shed 0 bases, with 12 bases lying between them. The CDR3 consists of 14 residues. Germline CDR1 and CDR2: MNHEY and SMNVEV (reference sequence). The CDR3 is CASTRPGANYGYTF. CDR3 nucleotides: TGTGCCAGCACTCGACCAGGAGCTAACTATGGCTACACCTTC.

The chain combines TRBV27 with TRBJ2-3; 8 nucleotides match TRBD2. Germline V gene data show CDR1 as MNHEY and CDR2 as SMNVEV (reference sequence). V lost 3 bases and J lost 4; bases outside the gene matches: 9. This CDR3 has 16 amino acids. CDR3: CASSFLLAGGPDTQYF. The CDR3 bases are TGTGCCAGCAGTTTCCTCCTCGCGGGGGGTCCAGATACGCAGTATTTT.

The chain carries TRBV7-6 and TRBJ2-1, with 8 positions matching TRBD1. The CDR3 is 16 amino acids. The junction had 11 bases not matched to a gene; V was cut back by 4 bases and J by 6 bases. Per germline, CDR1 SGHVS and CDR2 FNYEAQ. The CDR3 DNA reads as TGTGCCAGCAGCTCACGACAGGGGAGTAAGTTCAATGAGCAGTTCTTC. Protein sequence: CASSSRQGSKFNEQFF.

The chain recombines TRBV6-6 with TRBJ1-5, with no clear D. The V end was cut by 2 bases, the J end by 5 bases, with 13 bases between. Per germline, CDR1 MNHNY and CDR2 SVGAGI (reference sequence). The CDR3 runs to 15 residues. The chain's CDR3 is CASSYLGRGDQPQHF. The CDR3 DNA is TGTGCCAGCAGTTACCTGGGTAGAGGCGATCAGCCCCAGCATTTT.

The chain carries TRBV2 and TRBJ2-7; the D is unclear. The CDR3 loop spans 10 amino acids. Germline V gene data show CDR1 as SNHLY and CDR2 as FYNNEI. V dropped 8 bases and J dropped 7 bases, with 9 bases sitting between them. The CDR3 loop reads CASLAREQYF. The CDR3 bases are TGTGCCAGCTTGGCGCGGGAGCAGTACTTC.

This chain uses TRBV10-2 with TRBJ2-3; D remains unclear. The V and J ends lost 0 bases and 6 bases respectively, with 1 base between them. CDR1 is WSHSY and CDR2 is SAAADI in the germline V gene. CDR3 size: 11 residues. In nucleotides, the CDR3 is TGCGCCAGCAGTGAGTCCGATACGCAGTATTTT. It is translated as CASSESDTQYF.

V gene TRBV6-1 combines with J gene TRBJ2-2; D is possibly TRBD1 (7 bases). CDR1 and CDR2 (germline): MNHNS, SASEGT. Trimming pared 1 base from V and 4 bases from J, leaving 13 bases between. There are 16 residues in the CDR3. CDR3 loop: CASSEVRGRSTGELFF. CDR3 bases: TGTGCCAGCAGTGAAGTCAGGGGGAGGAGCACCGGGGAGCTGTTTTTT.

This clone is labeled as medium-sized. Different DNA sequences within this sample yield the same CDR3. The rearrangement joins TRBV29-1 to TRBJ1-1, with 10 bases identical to TRBD1. Germline assignment: CDR1 SQVTM and CDR2 ANQGSEA. Germline trimming cut 6 bases from V and 5 bases from J; bases unmatched to any gene: 9. The CDR3 covers 14 residues. The chain's CDR3 is CSVTGTGANTEAFF. The CDR3 nucleotides read TGCAGCGTAACCGGGACAGGGGCTAATACTGAAGCTTTCTTT.

This clone was observed a single time. The chain employs TRBV19 and TRBJ2-2; TRBD2 matches at 7 bases. Per the germline V gene, CDR1 is LNHDA and CDR2 is SQIVND (reference sequence). Trimming cost V 5 bases and J 5 bases; bases outside gene matches: 11. The CDR3 covers 16 residues. Written as DNA, the CDR3 is TGTGCCAGTAGTCCCCTGAAGACGGGAGGAACCGGGGAGCTGTTTTTT. Translating it yields CASSPLKTGGTGELFF.

The chain recombines TRBV11-1 with TRBJ2-1; D possibly corresponds to TRBD1 (6 bases). Germline loops: CDR1 SGHAT, CDR2 FQDESV (reference sequence). The V and J ends lost 6 bases and 5 bases respectively, with 14 bases between them. This CDR3 spans 14 amino acids. CDR3 in DNA: TGTGCCAGCAGACGTGGACAGCTCCACAATGAGCAGTTCTTC. Encoded protein: CASRRGQLHNEQFF.

The chain uses TRBV29-1 and TRBJ2-7; 8 bases map to TRBD1. V lost 1 base and J lost 0; bases outside the gene matches: 2. Germline CDR1 is SQVTM and CDR2 is ANQGSEA. This CDR3 contains 14 residues. The CDR3 is CSVEGQGTSYEQYF. The CDR3 DNA reads TGCAGCGTTGAAGGACAGGGGACCTCCTACGAGCAGTACTTC.

This clone showed up just once. The chain carries TRBV7-9 and TRBJ2-7; no firm D call. Germline CDR1 is SEHNR and CDR2 is FQNEAQ (reference sequence). The CDR3 length is 11 residues. Trimming took off 1 base at V and 6 bases at J, with 4 bases between the two ends. CDR3 in amino acids: CASSLVGEQYF. CDR3 coding DNA: TGTGCCAGCAGCTTAGTCGGCGAGCAGTACTTC.

The CDR3 DNA is TGTGCCAGCAGCCCAAGGGACAGGGTTAATGAGCAGTTCTTC. The encoded protein is CASSPRDRVNEQFF. The rearrangement links TRBV7-2 to TRBJ2-1; 9 bases match TRBD1. Trimming cost V 5 bases and J 7 bases; bases outside gene matches: 6. The CDR3 has 14 amino acids. The germline V gene has CDR1 SGHTA and CDR2 FQGNSA.

The rearrangement links TRBV6-4 to TRBJ1-1; no clear D gene. Germline V gene lookup returns CDR1 MRHNA and CDR2 SNTAGT. Trimming cost V 4 bases and J 0 bases, with 6 bases left between them. This CDR3 region has 13 residues. CDR3 sequence: CASSVALNTEAFF. The CDR3 coding sequence is TGTGCCAGCAGTGTCGCCTTGAACACTGAAGCTTTCTTT.

This chain uses TRBV5-4 with TRBJ2-7; the D is unclear. With 4 bases removed from V and 4 bases from J, the gap between germline ends came to 15 bases. The CDR3 has 14 residues. CDR1 is SGHNT and CDR2 is YYREEE in the germline V gene (reference sequence). The CDR3 region has the DNA TGTGCCAGCAGCCCGTCCGAGAACCTTTACGAGCAGTACTTC. Encoded protein: CASSPSENLYEQYF.

J is TRBJ2-7 and V is TRBV11-2, with D perhaps TRBD1 or TRBD2 (5 bases each). The CDR3 covers 14 residues. Trimming shortened V by 4 bases and J by 0 bases, and 10 bases separated the two germline ends. Germline CDR1 is SGHAT and CDR2 is FQNNGV. For the CDR3, the DNA is TGTGCCAGCAGCTACGGGACGGTCTCCTACGAGCAGTACTTC. Its protein product is CASSYGTVSYEQYF.

The chain employs TRBV6-6 and TRBJ1-5; the D gene is possibly TRBD1 (6 bases). The CDR3 sequence is 14 residues long. Germline-derived CDR1 and CDR2 are MNHNY and SVGAGI (reference sequence). The V end was cut by 7 bases, the J end by 4 bases, with 14 bases between. This CDR3 is CASKEQGTNQPQHF. The CDR3 DNA sequence: TGTGCCAGCAAAGAGCAGGGGACGAATCAGCCCCAGCATTTT.

The genes are TRBV27 and TRBJ1-2; 9 bases match TRBD1. Germline V gene data show CDR1 as MNHEY and CDR2 as SMNVEV (reference sequence). The CDR3 spans 15 residues. V shed 5 bases, J shed 4 bases, and the junction held 8 bases outside the gene matches. CDR3 region: CASSLGTGIFYGYTF. The DNA for the CDR3 is TGTGCCAGCAGTCTCGGGACAGGGATTTTCTATGGCTACACCTTC.

The genes are TRBV5-6 and TRBJ1-1; D ambiguous. The CDR3 loop spans 13 amino acids. From germline, CDR1 is SGHDT and CDR2 YYEEEE. The germline V and J ends were trimmed by 4 bases and 0 bases, with 7 bases remaining between them. The CDR3 region is CASSLDLNTEAFF. The CDR3 DNA reads TGTGCCAGCAGCCTCGACCTGAACACTGAAGCTTTCTTT.

This chain connects TRBV4-1 to TRBJ2-1; D remains unclear. The germline CDR1 and CDR2 sequences are MGHRA and YSYEKL. The CDR3 is 12 amino acids. V lost 4 bases and J 11 bases, leaving 12 bases between the germline ends. Here the CDR3 reads CASSPTRTQQFF. The CDR3 nucleotides are TGCGCCAGCAGCCCCACCCGAACACAGCAGTTCTTC.

This clone was seen more than once but under ten times. This chain links TRBV7-9 with TRBJ2-7; D remains ambiguous. Trimming shortened V by 3 bases and J by 2 bases, and 11 bases separated the two germline ends. The CDR3 sequence is 14 residues long. Germline CDR1 SEHNR, CDR2 FQNEAQ (reference sequence). The CDR3 loop is CASSLAASTYEQYF. In DNA form, the CDR3 reads TGTGCCAGCAGCTTGGCAGCTTCGACCTACGAGCAGTACTTC.

The rearrangement joins TRBV27 to TRBJ2-7; 7 bases match TRBD1. V trimming: 3 bases; J trimming: 6 bases; junction bases outside the gene matches: 8. The CDR3 has 14 residues. The germline V gene encodes CDR1 MNHEY and CDR2 SMNVEV (reference sequence). The CDR3 is CASSFGTGASEQYF. The CDR3 DNA reads TGTGCCAGCAGTTTCGGTACAGGGGCAAGCGAGCAGTACTTC.